The sequence of this T cell receptor (beta chain) was determined in a study of graft-versus-host responses after intestinal transplantation. Points on this clone: Antigen: not known.

Data came from immunoSEQ multiplex PCR; TCRdb stores just in-frame clones and leaves some out. The table records approximately 130,000 clones, 90% to 95% of them present only once. The sequence derives from a human donor who received an intestinal transplant. The material was unstimulated CD4+ T cells sorted from spleen or lymph node cells, obtained before intestinal transplant.

CDR3 sequence: CASSEGGRETQYF. CDR3 nucleotides: TGTGCCAGCAGTGAAGGGGGCAGGGAGACCCAGTACTTC. The rearrangement joins TRBV6-1 to TRBJ2-5; D is possibly TRBD1 (5 bases). Trimming pared 1 base from V and 5 bases from J, leaving 8 bases between. CDR3 length equals 13 residues. Looked up from germline, CDR1 is MNHNS and CDR2 is SASEGT.